The clone carrying this T cell receptor beta chain has only a few counts. Its antigen is unknown. Time point denoted: baseline pretreatment blood. The treatment is: 15 Gy SBRT to primary tumor, nephrectomy 4 weeks later. Clear cell pathology was present in this patient's renal cell carcinoma. This entry is derived from a study of radiation and T cells in renal cell carcinoma. Libraries were prepared by immunoSEQ multiplex PCR; TCRdb keeps only in-frame clonotypes and omits some of them. The sample includes roughly 100,000 clones, about 79% of them seen just once. Findings and limits, study-wide: No pretreatment tumor biopsies were available for baseline clonotypes. From baseline, blood top tumor clonotypes peaked at 2 weeks post-radiation.

Source: blood, taken from a patient whose treatment included radiotherapy and nephrectomy. This clonotype was sampled from a man aged 60-69 years with renal cell carcinoma.

The CDR3 DNA is TGTGCCAGCAGACTACAGGTTAATCAGCCCCAGCATTTT. Its protein product is CASRLQVNQPQHF. The V and J genes are TRBV2 and TRBJ1-5; a weak D match, TRBD1 (5 bases). V was shortened by 6 bases and J by 4 bases, with 10 bases between the two germline ends. Germline lookup yields CDR1 SNHLY and CDR2 FYNNEI. The CDR3 runs to 13 residues. Full variable domain (remainder filled in from reference TRBV2 and TRBJ1-5): EPEVTQTPSHQVTQMGQEVILRCVPISNHLYFYWYRQILGQKVEFLVSFYNNEISEKSEIFDDQFSVERPDGSNFTLKIRSTKLEDSAMYFCASRLQVNQPQHFGDGTRLSIL.